What follows are 24 T cell receptor beta chains derived from one specimen sequenced in a study of CD8 T cells in Susac syndrome. An input of about 0.5 to 1 ug of RNA was subjected to reverse transcription using random hexamers. TCRdb reprocessed the immunoSEQ multiplex PCR reads via MiXCR and lists one record per CDR3 protein. The table has approximately 230,000 distinct CDR3 sequences, about 94% seen once. Source material: CD4+ T cells from PBMCs. Receptors originate from a human donor with multiple sclerosis.

The rearrangement links TRBV11-2 to TRBJ2-4; TRBD2 matches at 10 bases. The germline CDR1 and CDR2 sequences are SGHAT and FQNNGV. The CDR3 spans 14 residues. The J segment lost 9 bases and the V segment lost 3 bases, leaving 5 bases of the junction unmatched. CDR3 sequence reads: CASSFSSGGVIQYF. Written as DNA, the CDR3 is TGTGCCAGCAGCTTTTCTAGCGGGGGTGTCATTCAGTACTTC.

V usage is TRBV9 and J usage is TRBJ1-3; maybe TRBD1 (6 bases). The length of the CDR3 is 16 residues. Germline CDR1 reads SGDLS; CDR2 reads YYNGEE. V was trimmed by 3 bases and J by 0 bases, leaving 13 bases between them. The CDR3 sequence: CASSERTAFSGNTIYF. In DNA form, the CDR3 reads TGTGCCAGCAGCGAGCGGACAGCCTTCTCTGGAAACACCATATATTTT.

This clonotype has only one observation. This rearrangement joins TRBV5-1 to TRBJ2-1, with TRBD2 matching 9 bases. Germline loops: CDR1 SGHRS, CDR2 YFSETQ. Trimming removed 2 bases from V and 4 bases from J; junction bases left unmatched: 4. The CDR3 has 15 residues. The chain's CDR3 is CASSLGLALYNEQFF. The CDR3 DNA reads as TGCGCCAGCAGCTTAGGACTAGCGCTATACAATGAGCAGTTCTTC.

The rearrangement joins TRBV12-3 or TRBV12-4 to TRBJ1-1; D remains ambiguous. V shed 3 bases and J shed 6 bases, with 14 bases lying between them. The CDR3 runs to 14 residues. CDR3 amino acids: CASSFGQGGPEAFF. CDR3 DNA sequence: TGTGCCAGCAGTTTCGGGCAAGGAGGCCCTGAAGCTTTCTTT.

This clonotype has just one count. The chain carries TRBV14 and TRBJ1-3; D might be TRBD1 (5 bases). The germline V and J ends were trimmed by 1 base and 2 bases, with 12 bases remaining between them. The CDR3 covers 16 residues. The germline V gene has CDR1 SGHDN and CDR2 FVKESK. CDR3 loop: CASSQAGREPGNTIYF. CDR3 sequence (DNA): TGTGCCAGCAGCCAAGCGGGCAGGGAGCCTGGAAACACCATATATTTT.

This clonotype has just one count. The chain employs TRBV23-1 and TRBJ2-3; no firm D call. TRBV23-1 is reported as an ORF; its role is uncertain. Trimming left V 1 base short and J 4 bases short, with 12 bases between. This CDR3 is 15 amino acids long. CDR3 residues: CASSQWAKMSDTQYF. The CDR3 nucleotides read TGCGCCAGCAGTCAATGGGCGAAGATGTCAGATACGCAGTATTTT.

The genes are TRBV4-2 and TRBJ2-1; D might be TRBD2 (7 bases). Germline assignment: CDR1 LGHNA and CDR2 YNFKEQ. This CDR3 contains 15 residues. The ends were cut back, 2 bases at V and 6 bases at J, with 14 bases in the middle. In nucleotides, the CDR3 is TGTGCCAGCAGCCAACCGGGGGGCCTTGGCAATGAGCAGTTCTTC. Translated: CASSQPGGLGNEQFF.

The rearrangement joins TRBV19 to TRBJ2-2; D gene uncertain. Trimming cost V 7 bases and J 5 bases, with 14 bases left between them. This CDR3 comprises 14 residues. Germline-derived CDR1 and CDR2 are LNHDA and SQIVND (reference sequence). CDR3 amino acids: CASTPHQRTGELFF. The CDR3 region has the DNA TGTGCCAGTACCCCACACCAGCGAACCGGGGAGCTGTTTTTT. Filled out from reference TRBV19 and TRBJ2-2, the complete variable domain reads DGGITQSPKYLFRKEGQNVTLSCEQNLNHDAMYWYRQDPGQGLRLIYYSQIVNDFQKGDIAEGYSVSREKKESFPLTVTSAQKNPTAFYLCASTPHQRTGELFFGEGSRLTVL.

The chain links TRBV7-2 to TRBJ2-7, with D perhaps matching TRBD1 or TRBD2 (5 bases each). Trimming removed 2 bases from V and 6 bases from J, with 14 bases in between. The CDR3 is made up of 14 amino acids. Germline CDR1 reads SGHTA; CDR2 reads FQGNSA. The CDR3 DNA follows: TGTGCCAGCAGCTTAAACCGGGGCTCGAGCGAGCAGTACTTC. Protein sequence: CASSLNRGSSEQYF.

The chain is built from TRBV3-1 and TRBJ1-5; weak D call: TRBD1 (6 bases). CDR3 length equals 15 residues. Germline-derived CDR1 and CDR2 are LGHDT and YNNKEL (reference sequence). V was trimmed by 0 bases and J by 6 bases, leaving 12 bases between them. The CDR3 region is CASSQDLTGSQPQHF. CDR3 nucleotides: TGTGCCAGCAGCCAAGATTTAACAGGGTCTCAGCCCCAGCATTTT.

V gene TRBV3-1 combines with J gene TRBJ1-1; possible D gene TRBD1, 5 bases. CDR1 and CDR2 (germline): LGHDT, YNNKEL (reference sequence). Deletions cut 9 bases from V and 2 bases from J, with 10 bases between. The CDR3 is 12 amino acids. CDR3 sequence (DNA): TGTGCCAGTGGGGGATTTAACACTGAAGCTTTCTTT. Its protein is CASGGFNTEAFF. The full variable domain, completed using reference TRBV3-1 and TRBJ1-1, is DTAVSQTPKYLVTQMGNDKSIKCEQNLGHDTMYWYKQDSKKFLKIMFSYNNKELIINETVPNRFSPKSPDKAHLNLHINSLELGDSAVYFCASGGFNTEAFFGQGTRLTVV.

V is TRBV30 and J is TRBJ1-1; D gene ambiguous. The germline V gene encodes CDR1 GTSNPN and CDR2 SVGIG (reference sequence). CDR3 length: 14 residues. Trimming took off 0 bases at V and 2 bases at J, with 10 bases between the two ends. This CDR3 is CAWSVGHLNTEAFF. The DNA of the CDR3 is TGTGCCTGGAGTGTAGGCCATCTCAACACTGAAGCTTTCTTT. Full variable domain (missing parts from reference TRBV30 and TRBJ1-1): SQTIHQWPATLVQPVGSPLSLECTVEGTSNPNLYWYRQAAGRGLQLLFYSVGIGQISSEVPQNLSASRPQDRQFILSSKKLLLSDSGFYLCAWSVGHLNTEAFFGQGTRLTVV.

The V and J genes are TRBV10-2 and TRBJ1-3; 8 positions match TRBD1. Germline V gene lookup returns CDR1 WSHSY and CDR2 SAAADI. The CDR3 extends over 16 amino acids. With V trimmed by 6 bases and J by 4 bases, 11 bases remained unmatched. The chain's CDR3 is CASRETGVGSGNTIYF. CDR3 coding DNA: TGCGCCAGCAGAGAGACAGGGGTCGGCTCCGGAAACACCATATATTTT.

The rearrangement uses TRBV13 and TRBJ1-1; 7 nucleotides line up with TRBD1. Germline V gives CDR1 PRHDT, CDR2 FYEKMQ (reference sequence). This CDR3 is 19 amino acids long. V gave up 2 bases and J gave up 0 bases; unmatched junction bases: 15. CDR3 coding DNA: TGTGCCAGCAGCTTATCGGGGGGCGCGACAGGGCCCATGAACACTGAAGCTTTCTTT. Protein sequence: CASSLSGGATGPMNTEAFF.

The chain has TRBV5-6 and TRBJ2-7; 7 bases are shared with TRBD1. The CDR3 contains 14 residues. Germline assignment: CDR1 SGHDT and CDR2 YYEEEE. V lost 2 bases to trimming and J lost 2 bases; unmatched junction nucleotides: 4. The CDR3 region is CASSFPGTAYEQYF. In DNA form, the CDR3 reads TGTGCCAGCAGCTTTCCCGGGACAGCCTACGAGCAGTACTTC.

The rearrangement links TRBV4-2 to TRBJ2-1; 8 bases fit TRBD2. The J segment lost 9 bases and the V segment lost 0 bases, leaving 13 bases of the junction unmatched. Per the germline V gene, CDR1 is LGHNA and CDR2 is YNFKEQ. The CDR3 loop spans 17 amino acids. In DNA form, the CDR3 reads TGTGCCAGCAGCCAAGAAGTGGCCGGGGGGGCATCTGGTGAGCAGTTCTTC. Translation gives CASSQEVAGGASGEQFF.

This chain connects TRBV24-1 to TRBJ2-1, with 10 bases fitting TRBD1. The CDR3 has 17 amino acids. V lost 3 bases to trimming and J lost 6 bases; unmatched junction nucleotides: 10. Germline loops: CDR1 KGHDR, CDR2 SFDVKD. CDR3 in DNA: TGTGCCACCAGTGATCCGGCGGGACAGGGGCATGGCAATGAGCAGTTCTTC. This codes for CATSDPAGQGHGNEQFF.

The V gene is TRBV3-1, the J gene TRBJ2-1; 8 bases agree with TRBD2. Germline CDR1 LGHDT, CDR2 YNNKEL (reference sequence). The V segment lost 5 bases and the J segment 4 bases; nucleotides outside the gene matches: 4. The CDR3 runs 14 residues. CDR3 DNA: TGTGCCAGCAGCATGGCGGGAGGATACAATGAGCAGTTCTTC. Translating it yields CASSMAGGYNEQFF.

The V gene is TRBV15, the J gene TRBJ2-2, with no clear D. The CDR3 consists of 13 residues. V was pared by 3 bases and J by 6 bases, with 8 bases between. CDR1 is LNHNV and CDR2 is YYDKDF in the germline V gene (reference sequence). The DNA of the CDR3 is TGTGCCACCAGCAGGGAATATTCCGGGGAGCTGTTTTTT. Protein sequence: CATSREYSGELFF.

This clonotype was counted a single time. The chain joins TRBV28 to TRBJ2-3; no firm D call. In germline, CDR1 is MDHEN, CDR2 SYDVKM. V lost 8 bases and J lost 6, with 3 bases in between. The CDR3 is 9 residues long. CDR3 region: CASGDTQYF. The CDR3 nucleotides are TGTGCCAGCGGGGATACGCAGTATTTT. Combining the CDR3 with reference TRBV28 and TRBJ2-3 gives the whole variable domain DVKVTQSSRYLVKRTGEKVFLECVQDMDHENMFWYRQDPGLGLRLIYFSYDVKMKEKGDIPEGYSVSREKKERFSLILESASTNQTSMYLCASGDTQYFGPGTRLTVL.

The V and J genes are TRBV27 and TRBJ2-1; 7 bases match TRBD1. The germline V gene encodes CDR1 MNHEY and CDR2 SMNVEV (reference sequence). This CDR3 is built from 15 residues. Trimming removed 6 bases from V and 7 bases from J; junction bases left unmatched: 12. This CDR3 is CASSLTGIVGNEQFF. The CDR3 DNA reads TGTGCCAGCAGCCTGACAGGGATCGTCGGAAATGAGCAGTTCTTC.

Only a few counts were recorded for this clonotype. This chain joins TRBV6-5 and TRBJ2-5, with a possible D match to TRBD2 (5 bases). The CDR3 consists of 14 residues. The ends were cut back, 3 bases at V and 5 bases at J, with 13 bases in the middle. From germline, CDR1 is MNHEY and CDR2 SVGAGI. The CDR3 nucleotides are TGTGCCAGCAGTTATGGCTCGGGATCTGAGACCCAGTACTTC. Translating it yields CASSYGSGSETQYF.

This clonotype was counted once. V gene TRBV9 combines with J gene TRBJ1-4; no firm D call. V was pared by 0 bases and J by 4 bases, with 10 bases between. Germline loops: CDR1 SGDLS, CDR2 YYNGEE. CDR3 length: 15 residues. The CDR3 reads CASSVGGSHNEKLFF. The CDR3, as DNA: TGTGCCAGCAGCGTAGGGGGTAGCCATAATGAAAAACTGTTTTTT.

The chain couples TRBV7-9 to TRBJ2-2; D is unresolved. Germline loops: CDR1 SEHNR, CDR2 FQNEAQ (reference sequence). Trimming took 2 bases from V and 0 from J, leaving 16 bases between them. The CDR3 covers 18 residues. The CDR3 region is CASSLRALGKSNTGELFF. The CDR3 DNA is TGTGCCAGCAGCTTACGGGCCTTAGGGAAATCGAACACCGGGGAGCTGTTTTTT.